The rows below give T cell receptor beta chains drawn from one sample of a study of ipilimumab plus nivolumab after autologous stem cell transplantation. Clones were read by immunoSEQ multiplex PCR, and TCRdb kept only the in-frame ones, dropping some. The sample holds about 16,000 clones; 70% to 90% are singletons and the top ten take roughly 23%. Sequences were derived from PBMCs, sampled in a trial of ipilimumab plus nivolumab as post-transplant consolidation. These receptors all stem from a male donor with diffuse large B-cell lymphoma. Both conserved end residues are part of each CDR3. Each record gives: CDR3 length, clone size, D gene, V gene, J gene, CDR3 protein, CDR3 DNA. The D gene is left open where the match is weak. Clone size is stated in some rows and not others, as once, few, many or a class when expanded.

>17|few|TRBD1|TRBV10-1|TRBJ2-7
CASSEPQGDKPSYEQYF
TGCGCCAGCAGTGAGCCGCAGGGGGATAAACCCTCCTACGAGCAGTACTTC
>11|-|-|TRBV19|TRBJ1-1
CASSRAAEAFF
TGTGCCAGTAGTCGGGCCGCTGAAGCTTTCTTT
>16|-|-|TRBV5-1|TRBJ2-5
CASSFSPAGLQETQYF
TGCGCCAGCAGCTTTTCTCCCGCGGGGCTCCAAGAGACCCAGTACTTC
>13|-|-|TRBV7-9|TRBJ1-4
CASSLVSGEKLFF
TGTGCCAGCAGCTTAGTATCTGGCGAAAAACTGTTTTTT
>12|-|-|TRBV5-1|TRBJ2-1
CASSTQGVEQFF
TGCGCCAGCAGCACCCAAGGGGTCGAGCAGTTCTTC
>15|-|TRBD1|TRBV5-1|TRBJ1-3
CASSLAGTGGNTIYF
TGCGCCAGCAGCTTGGCCGGGACAGGGGGAAACACCATATATTTT
>17|-|-|TRBV7-6|TRBJ2-2
CASSSVFGTLNTGELFF
TGTGCCAGCAGCTCCGTTTTCGGGACTCTAAACACCGGGGAGCTGTTTTTT
>14|-|TRBD1|TRBV2|TRBJ2-5
CASTRQGSEETQYF
TGTGCCAGCACCAGACAGGGGTCGGAAGAGACCCAGTACTTC
>15|-|TRBD1|TRBV7-3|TRBJ1-3
CASSRTGTGGNTIYF
TGTGCCAGCAGCCGTACCGGGACAGGGGGAAACACCATATATTTT
>12|-|-|TRBV7-9|TRBJ1-1
CASSFSGAEAFF
TGTGCCAGCAGCTTCTCGGGAGCTGAAGCTTTCTTT
>15|-|TRBD1|TRBV9|TRBJ1-4
CASSATGTGGEKLFF
TGTGCCAGCAGCGCCACCGGGACAGGAGGTGAAAAACTGTTTTTT
>17|-|-|TRBV2|TRBJ2-5
CASTISRTGSYQETQYF
TGTGCCAGCACTATATCCCGCACAGGGTCGTACCAAGAGACCCAGTACTTC
>14|-|-|TRBV5-1|TRBJ2-1
CASSLAGDGFEQFF
TGCGCCAGCAGCTTGGCGGGGGACGGCTTTGAGCAGTTCTTC
>15|-|-|TRBV7-2|TRBJ2-7
CASSLGSSKPYEQYF
TGTGCCAGCAGCTTAGGGTCCAGTAAACCCTACGAGCAGTACTTC
>15|-|TRBD1|TRBV5-1|TRBJ2-1
CASSWGQGTFDEQFF
TGCGCCAGCAGCTGGGGACAGGGGACCTTCGATGAGCAGTTCTTC
>14|-|-|TRBV7-2|TRBJ2-7
CASSLALIPDEQYF
TGTGCCAGCAGCTTAGCGCTAATTCCGGACGAGCAGTACTTC
>13|-|-|TRBV7-9|TRBJ1-4
CASSLAGSEKLFF
TGTGCCAGCAGCTTAGCGGGAAGCGAAAAACTGTTTTTT
>15|-|TRBD2|TRBV28|TRBJ2-3
CASSVSGGAQNTQYF
TGTGCCAGCAGCGTTAGCGGGGGGGCTCAAAATACGCAGTATTTT
>14|-|-|TRBV6-6|TRBJ2-7
CASSYSRTSYEQYF
TGTGCCAGCAGTTACTCGCGGACTTCCTACGAGCAGTACTTC
>13|-|-|TRBV7-2|TRBJ2-2
CASRPTGTGELFF
TGTGCCAGCAGACCTACAGGGACCGGGGAGCTGTTTTTT
>15|-|-|TRBV29-1|TRBJ2-3
CSVAGDTSSTDTQYF
TGCAGCGTTGCGGGAGACACTTCGAGCACAGATACGCAGTATTTT